The 6 T cell receptor beta chains presented below share a single source sample, sequenced in a study of cytomegalovirus exposure and HLA in healthy donors. PCR used 60 Vbeta primers and 13 Jbeta primers. Repertoires were generated with immunoSEQ multiplex PCR, while TCRdb's copy carries only in-frame clones and drops some. The table shows 58,000 or so clones, with roughly 80% occurring only once. The specimen was PBMCs. These receptors all stem from a woman aged 40 to 55 in good health and CMV-seropositive.

The chain employs TRBV21-1 and TRBJ2-7; whether TRBD2, the table's D call, matches the DNA was not checked. TRBV21-1 is a known pseudogene. The CDR3 has 18 amino acids. The CDR3 nucleotides are TGTGCCAGCAGCAAAACCCATCCCTACCCGGGTTGCAGTCACGAGCAGTACTTC. It encodes CASSKTHPYPGCSHEQYF.

Here the CDR3 DNA reads TGTGCCAGTACCGGGACAGGGGGCACCGGGGAGCTGTTTTTT. This sequence encodes CASTGTGGTGELFF. This rearrangement joins TRBV6-6 to TRBJ2-2; 11 bases fit TRBD1. V trimming: 9 bases; J trimming: 4 bases; junction bases outside the gene matches: 4. This CDR3 has 14 amino acids. The germline V gene encodes CDR1 MNHNY and CDR2 SVGAGI (reference sequence).

V is TRBV6-5 and J is TRBJ1-1; no clear D gene. V was shortened by 0 bases and J by 7 bases, with 9 bases between the two germline ends. The CDR3 runs 13 residues. The germline CDR1 and CDR2 sequences are MNHEY and SVGAGI. CDR3 protein: CASSYSGSNEAFF. The CDR3 coding sequence is TGTGCCAGCAGTTACTCGGGCAGCAATGAAGCTTTCTTT.

This clone was seen more than once but under ten times. The genes are TRBV29-1 and TRBJ1-3; perhaps TRBD1 as D (6 bases). The CDR3 runs 16 residues. Germline V gene sequence: CDR1 SQVTM, CDR2 ANQGSEA. V was trimmed by 3 bases and J by 0 bases, leaving 15 bases between them. CDR3 nucleotide sequence: TGCAGCGTTGATTTACCGAACAGGGCCTCTGGAAACACCATATATTTT. The encoded protein is CSVDLPNRASGNTIYF.

The CDR3 region has the DNA TGCGCCAGCAGCTTGACAGGGAGTCAATACGAGCAGTACTTC. Its translation: CASSLTGSQYEQYF. The rearrangement uses TRBV5-1 and TRBJ2-7; D possibly corresponds to TRBD1 (6 bases). The V end was cut by 1 base, the J end by 4 bases, with 12 bases between. Germline V gene sequence: CDR1 SGHRS, CDR2 YFSETQ. This CDR3 region has 14 residues.

The rearrangement uses TRBV10-1 and TRBJ2-7; D is ambiguous. The germline V gene has CDR1 WNHNN and CDR2 SYGVQD (reference sequence). This CDR3 is 13 amino acids long. V shed 7 bases and J shed 2 bases, with 12 bases lying between them. CDR3 nucleotide sequence: TGCGCCAGCATCCCCAGAATACCCTACGAGCAGTACTTC. Translating gives CASIPRIPYEQYF.